The source of this T cell receptor beta chain is a study of blood T cell repertoires in COVID-19. CDR3 length: 13 amino acids. V lost 11 bases and J lost 1; bases outside the gene matches: 6. The germline V gene encodes CDR1 SEHNR and CDR2 FQNEAQ (reference sequence). Two negative PCRs, clearance, or symptom resolution had been documented for recovered Cohort 3 donors. This clone was recorded at least ten times. Assay: immunoSEQ multiplex PCR; the TCRdb copy retains only in-frame clones and omits some. The sample lists about 500,000 clones, about 90% seen once, with roughly 0.7% in the top ten. What was sequenced was PBMCs or T cells enriched from blood (not recorded which). This TCR was sampled from a woman between 18 and 29 years old who had recovered from COVID-19. The gene calls are TRBV7-9 and TRBJ2-3; the match to TRBD2 covers 7 bases. CDR3 sequence reads: CAVNRGGTDTQYF. Written as DNA, the CDR3 is TGTGCCGTCAACCGGGGGGGCACAGATACGCAGTATTTT.